The 11 T cell receptor beta chains below were found in one sample sequenced in a study of cytomegalovirus exposure and HLA in healthy donors (TCRdb year 2017). Receptors were amplified or captured by the immunoSEQ multiplex PCR assay. The multiplex PCR relied on a mix of 60 forward primers for TCR Vbeta segments and 13 reverse primers for TCR Jbeta segments. TCRdb holds this immuneACCESS table with in-frame rearrangements only. Some clones are missing; in checked studies, unresolved V genes explain under half, and the rest has no known cause. The sample table records 100,000 or so clones; less than 80% of these occur just once. Of the sample, around 4.1% falls within the top ten clones. The sequenced sample was PBMCs. These receptors came from a man between 40 and 49 years old in good health and CMV-seronegative.

The chain has TRBV7-6 and TRBJ2-1; 11 nucleotides agree with TRBD2. Germline trimming cut 8 bases from V and 4 bases from J; bases unmatched to any gene: 7. The CDR3 loop spans 15 amino acids. Germline CDR1 and CDR2: SGHVS and FNYEAQ. The chain's CDR3 is CASAFGTSGYNEQFF. CDR3 sequence (DNA): TGTGCCAGCGCGTTCGGGACTAGCGGATACAATGAGCAGTTCTTC.

This chain connects TRBV11-1 to TRBJ2-3; 10 nucleotides agree with TRBD2. The CDR3 spans 17 residues. The germline gives CDR1 SGHAT, CDR2 FQDESV (reference sequence). V shed 5 bases and J 2 bases; nucleotides not matched to a gene: 10. The chain's CDR3 is CASSPWTSGGLTDTQYF. CDR3 nucleotide sequence: TGTGCCAGCAGCCCTTGGACTAGCGGAGGGCTCACAGATACGCAGTATTTT.

V usage is TRBV18 and J usage is TRBJ2-3, with a weak D call TRBD1 (6 bases). Trimming cost V 4 bases and J 9 bases, with 20 bases left between them. The germline gives CDR1 KGHSH, CDR2 LQKENI. The length of the CDR3 is 15 residues. The CDR3 DNA reads TGTGCCAGCTCACTCGTGGACAGACCTCTGACCACGCAGTATTTT. It is translated as CASSLVDRPLTTQYF.

A few counts support this clone. This sequence joins TRBV28 and TRBJ1-5, with 7 nucleotides matching TRBD1. The CDR3 consists of 17 residues. Germline V lookup: CDR1 MDHEN, CDR2 SYDVKM. Losses at the gene ends were 7 bases for V and 3 bases for J; bases not matched to a gene: 15. In DNA, the CDR3 is TGTGCCAGCATTCACAGGGGACCGAGGGGGACCAATCAGCCCCAGCATTTT. Its protein product is CASIHRGPRGTNQPQHF.

The rearrangement joins TRBV5-1 to TRBJ1-3; 9 bases align to TRBD1. CDR3 length: 15 residues. Germline-derived CDR1 and CDR2 are SGHRS and YFSETQ. V shed 6 bases, J shed 4 bases, and the junction held 8 bases outside the gene matches. The CDR3 nucleotides are TGCGCCAGCACTCGGACAGGGGACTTCGGAAACACCATATATTTT. Encoded protein: CASTRTGDFGNTIYF.

V is TRBV2 and J is TRBJ1-6; 8 bases line up with TRBD1. The CDR3 totals 14 residues. Germline-derived CDR1 and CDR2 are SNHLY and FYNNEI. Losses at the gene ends were 6 bases for V and 9 bases for J; bases not matched to a gene: 7. The CDR3 DNA follows: TGTGCCAGCAGCGACAGGGGTTCGGGTTCACCCCTCCACTTT. Protein sequence: CASSDRGSGSPLHF.

This clone was seen a few times. At one end, the junction sequence differs from germline, possibly due to a read error. The V and J genes are TRBV7-9 and TRBJ1-2; D unresolved. The CDR3 totals 10 residues. From germline, CDR1 is SEHNR and CDR2 FQNEAQ (reference sequence). CDR3 amino acids: CSSSTDGYTF. CDR3 bases: TGTTCCAGCAGCACGGATGGCTACACCTTC.

The count of this clone is one. The genes are TRBV5-1 and TRBJ2-3; 10 bases match TRBD2. The trim removed 2 bases at V and 4 bases at J, leaving 4 bases unmatched. Germline CDR1 is SGHRS and CDR2 is YFSETQ. This CDR3 comprises 15 residues. CDR3 residues: CASSLSGGAADTQYF. The CDR3 bases are TGCGCCAGCAGCTTAAGCGGGGGGGCAGCAGATACGCAGTATTTT.

This clone was detected only a few times. The chain is built from TRBV5-4 and TRBJ2-1; 9 bases are a match to TRBD2. The length of the CDR3 is 15 residues. CDR1 is SGHNT and CDR2 is YYREEE in the germline V gene (reference sequence). The V gene end was trimmed by 6 bases and the J gene end by 5 bases; junction bases not matched to a gene: 9. The chain's CDR3 is CASIPGLASNNEQFF. The CDR3, as DNA: TGTGCCAGCATCCCGGGACTAGCTTCCAACAATGAGCAGTTCTTC. Variable domain in full (rest from reference TRBV5-4 and TRBJ2-1): ETGVTQSPTHLIKTRGQQVTLRCSSQSGHNTVSWYQQALGQGPQFIFQYYREEENGRGNFPPRFSGLQFPNYSSELNVNALELDDSALYLCASIPGLASNNEQFFGPGTRLTVL.

The CDR3 here is CASSETRGGYEQYF. For the CDR3, the DNA is TGTGCCAGCAGTGAAACGCGGGGGGGCTACGAGCAGTACTTC. The V call is TRBV2, the J call TRBJ2-7, with 9 bases that match TRBD2. Germline loops: CDR1 SNHLY, CDR2 FYNNEI. With 2 bases clipped from V and 3 bases from J, the junction kept 2 bases outside the gene matches. The CDR3 contains 14 residues.

In its sample, this clone was seen a few times. The gene calls are TRBV7-8 and TRBJ1-1; D is possibly TRBD1 (5 bases). The V end lost 4 bases, the J end lost 4 bases, and 10 bases lay between the germline ends. Germline V gene data show CDR1 as SGHVS and CDR2 as FQNEAQ. The CDR3 totals 13 residues. CDR3 residues: CASSSRQPTEAFF. The CDR3 coding sequence is TGTGCCAGCAGCTCCCGACAGCCCACTGAAGCTTTCTTT. The full variable domain, rest sourced from reference TRBV7-8 and TRBJ1-1, is GAGVSQSPRYKVAKRGQDVALRCDPISGHVSLFWYQQALGQGPEFLTYFQNEAQLDKSGLPSDRFFAERPEGSVSTLKIQRTQQEDSAVYLCASSSRQPTEAFFGQGTRLTVV.